A selection of T cell receptor beta chains follows, all from one sample in a study of CD8 T cells in Susac syndrome. TCRdb reprocessed the immunoSEQ multiplex PCR reads with MiXCR, giving one entry per CDR3 protein. This table holds a few hundred thousand distinct CDR3 sequences, approximately 85% found once. Sequencing input: CD8+ T cells from PBMCs. These receptors all stem from a human donor with multiple sclerosis. Each CDR3 is given with its conserved first and last residue. D genes are given only for firm matches. Not every row has a clone size; where given, it reads once, few, many or a size class.

D gene: NA; V gene: TRBV27; J gene: TRBJ2-1; clone size: NA; CDR3 protein: CASSWSAYNEQFF; CDR3 DNA: TGTGCCAGCAGTTGGAGTGCATACAATGAGCAGTTCTTC
D gene: NA; V gene: TRBV20-1; J gene: TRBJ1-1; clone size: NA; CDR3 protein: CSARIIKQGPIVNTEAFF; CDR3 DNA: TGCAGTGCTAGAATAATAAAACAGGGCCCCATTGTGAACACTGAAGCTTTCTTT
D gene: NA; V gene: TRBV12-5; J gene: TRBJ1-1; clone size: NA; CDR3 protein: CASGPDSYTEAFF; CDR3 DNA: TGTGCTAGTGGTCCAGACAGCTACACTGAAGCTTTCTTT
D gene: TRBD1; V gene: TRBV15; J gene: TRBJ1-6; clone size: NA; CDR3 protein: CATSREEWYRGSPLHF; CDR3 DNA: TGTGCCACCAGCAGAGAGGAATGGTACAGGGGTTCACCCCTCCACTTT
D gene: NA; V gene: TRBV7-9; J gene: TRBJ2-7; clone size: NA; CDR3 protein: CASSPSHEPYEQYF; CDR3 DNA: TGTGCCAGCAGCCCGAGCCACGAACCCTACGAGCAGTACTTC
D gene: TRBD1; V gene: TRBV7-9; J gene: TRBJ2-7; clone size: NA; CDR3 protein: CATQTWVDREYEQYF; CDR3 DNA: TGTGCCACCCAGACTTGGGTGGACAGGGAATACGAGCAGTACTTC
D gene: NA; V gene: TRBV6-6; J gene: TRBJ2-1; clone size: NA; CDR3 protein: CASAKGARVHNEQFF; CDR3 DNA: TGTGCCAGCGCTAAAGGGGCTAGAGTTCACAATGAGCAGTTCTTC
D gene: NA; V gene: TRBV11-1; J gene: TRBJ2-7; clone size: NA; CDR3 protein: CASSPTTTYYEQYF; CDR3 DNA: TGTGCCAGCAGCCCTACGACTACATACTACGAGCAGTACTTC
D gene: NA; V gene: TRBV7-9; J gene: TRBJ2-2; clone size: NA; CDR3 protein: CASSSEATGELFF; CDR3 DNA: TGTGCCAGCAGCTCGGAAGCGACCGGGGAGCTGTTTTTT
D gene: TRBD1; V gene: TRBV11-2; J gene: TRBJ1-1; clone size: NA; CDR3 protein: CASSVGTGGTEAFF; CDR3 DNA: TGTGCCAGCAGCGTTGGGACAGGGGGGACTGAAGCTTTCTTT
D gene: NA; V gene: TRBV27; J gene: TRBJ1-4; clone size: NA; CDR3 protein: CASTSLANEKLFF; CDR3 DNA: TGTGCCAGCACCTCCTTAGCTAATGAAAAACTGTTTTTT
D gene: TRBD1; V gene: TRBV27; J gene: TRBJ2-7; clone size: NA; CDR3 protein: CAVRDSEYEQYF; CDR3 DNA: TGTGCCGTCCGGGACAGTGAGTACGAGCAGTACTTC
D gene: NA; V gene: TRBV10-3; J gene: TRBJ1-2; clone size: NA; CDR3 protein: CAISESTGPTYTF; CDR3 DNA: TGTGCCATCAGTGAGTCCACAGGGCCTACCTACACCTTC
D gene: NA; V gene: TRBV9; J gene: TRBJ2-7; clone size: NA; CDR3 protein: CASRAVLREQYF; CDR3 DNA: TGTGCCAGCCGGGCAGTCCTACGGGAGCAGTACTTC
D gene: TRBD1; V gene: TRBV4-3; J gene: TRBJ2-1; clone size: NA; CDR3 protein: CASSQGQGSHNEQFF; CDR3 DNA: TGCGCCAGCAGCCAAGGACAGGGCAGCCACAATGAGCAGTTCTTC
D gene: TRBD1; V gene: TRBV19; J gene: TRBJ1-2; clone size: NA; CDR3 protein: CASGQEYGYTF; CDR3 DNA: TGTGCCAGTGGACAGGAATATGGCTACACCTTC
D gene: TRBD1; V gene: TRBV7-9; J gene: TRBJ2-2; clone size: NA; CDR3 protein: CASTRTGGWTGELFF; CDR3 DNA: TGTGCCAGCACCAGGACAGGGGGGTGGACCGGGGAGCTGTTTTTT
D gene: NA; V gene: TRBV12-3/TRBV12-4; J gene: TRBJ1-1; clone size: once; CDR3 protein: CAIKERIGDAEAFF; CDR3 DNA: TGTGCCATCAAAGAGCGGATTGGGGATGCTGAAGCTTTCTTT
D gene: NA; V gene: TRBV7-8; J gene: TRBJ1-4; clone size: NA; CDR3 protein: CASSGRSWGAAAANEKLFF; CDR3 DNA: TGTGCCAGCAGCGGACGTTCCTGGGGGGCTGCGGCGGCTAATGAAAAACTGTTTTTT
D gene: NA; V gene: TRBV29-1; J gene: TRBJ2-5; clone size: NA; CDR3 protein: CSADQGSGYETQYF; CDR3 DNA: TGCAGCGCCGACCAGGGATCCGGGTACGAGACCCAGTACTTC
D gene: NA; V gene: TRBV5-4; J gene: TRBJ1-2; clone size: NA; CDR3 protein: CASSRGGGGYTF; CDR3 DNA: TGTGCCAGCAGTCGAGGGGGGGGCGGCTACACCTTC
D gene: TRBD2; V gene: TRBV20-1; J gene: TRBJ2-5; clone size: NA; CDR3 protein: CSARVGGSGSETQYF; CDR3 DNA: TGCAGTGCTAGAGTGGGGGGGAGTGGGTCGGAGACCCAGTACTTC
D gene: NA; V gene: TRBV7-2; J gene: TRBJ1-2; clone size: NA; CDR3 protein: CASSTGTGIYGYTF; CDR3 DNA: TGTGCCAGCAGCACCGGAACAGGGATCTATGGCTACACCTTC
D gene: TRBD2; V gene: TRBV12-3/TRBV12-4; J gene: TRBJ2-1; clone size: NA; CDR3 protein: CASSLVAGYLYNEQFF; CDR3 DNA: TGTGCCAGCAGTTTGGTAGCGGGATACCTCTACAATGAGCAGTTCTTC
D gene: NA; V gene: TRBV7-9; J gene: TRBJ2-7; clone size: NA; CDR3 protein: CASSQGDIYRDEQYF; CDR3 DNA: TGTGCCAGCAGCCAAGGGGACATCTACCGGGACGAGCAGTACTTC
D gene: TRBD2; V gene: TRBV6-5; J gene: TRBJ2-1; clone size: NA; CDR3 protein: CASSYTMTSGSYNEQFF; CDR3 DNA: TGTGCCAGCAGTTATACCATGACTAGCGGCTCCTACAATGAGCAGTTCTTC
D gene: NA; V gene: TRBV10-1; J gene: TRBJ1-1; clone size: NA; CDR3 protein: CASSEQGRGMNTEAFF; CDR3 DNA: TGCGCCAGCAGTGAGCAGGGGCGCGGAATGAACACTGAAGCTTTCTTT
D gene: NA; V gene: TRBV2; J gene: TRBJ2-7; clone size: NA; CDR3 protein: CASMDGNYEQYF; CDR3 DNA: TGTGCCAGCATGGACGGGAACTACGAGCAGTACTTC
D gene: TRBD2; V gene: TRBV23-1; J gene: TRBJ2-7; clone size: NA; CDR3 protein: CASSLLAGPGLSYEQYF; CDR3 DNA: TGCGCCAGCAGTCTCTTAGCGGGACCTGGCCTATCCTACGAGCAGTACTTC
D gene: NA; V gene: TRBV30; J gene: TRBJ2-7; clone size: few; CDR3 protein: CAWASGVSYEQYF; CDR3 DNA: TGTGCCTGGGCCTCCGGGGTGTCCTACGAGCAGTACTTC
D gene: NA; V gene: TRBV5-4; J gene: TRBJ1-1; clone size: NA; CDR3 protein: CASTLTGVGTEAFF; CDR3 DNA: TGTGCCAGCACGTTGACCGGGGTGGGGACTGAAGCTTTCTTT
D gene: TRBD2; V gene: TRBV2; J gene: TRBJ2-5; clone size: NA; CDR3 protein: CASRLSSGRDETQYF; CDR3 DNA: TGTGCCAGCCGGCTTTCTAGCGGGAGGGACGAGACCCAGTACTTC
D gene: NA; V gene: TRBV19; J gene: TRBJ2-2; clone size: NA; CDR3 protein: CASSPVGVNTGELFF; CDR3 DNA: TGTGCCAGTAGCCCCGTCGGGGTAAACACCGGGGAGCTGTTTTTT
D gene: TRBD2; V gene: TRBV7-2; J gene: TRBJ2-1; clone size: NA; CDR3 protein: CASSLDPGLAGAYNEQFF; CDR3 DNA: TGTGCCAGCAGCTTAGATCCGGGACTAGCGGGAGCCTACAATGAGCAGTTCTTC
D gene: TRBD1; V gene: TRBV19; J gene: TRBJ2-1; clone size: NA; CDR3 protein: CASHPGQGVNEQFF; CDR3 DNA: TGTGCCAGTCACCCGGGACAGGGGGTGAATGAGCAGTTCTTC
D gene: NA; V gene: TRBV24-1; J gene: TRBJ2-3; clone size: NA; CDR3 protein: CATSDNAMRGTDTQYF; CDR3 DNA: TGTGCCACCAGTGATAATGCTATGAGGGGCACAGATACGCAGTATTTT
D gene: NA; V gene: TRBV27; J gene: TRBJ1-1; clone size: NA; CDR3 protein: CASGLNNRAEAFF; CDR3 DNA: TGTGCCAGCGGATTAAACAACAGGGCTGAAGCTTTCTTT
D gene: NA; V gene: TRBV7-9; J gene: TRBJ1-2; clone size: NA; CDR3 protein: CASSLAQRHGYTF; CDR3 DNA: TGTGCCAGCAGCTTAGCACAGAGACATGGCTACACCTTC
D gene: TRBD1; V gene: TRBV6-5; J gene: TRBJ1-2; clone size: NA; CDR3 protein: CASSYSVFGTGYRNNYGYTF; CDR3 DNA: TGTGCCAGCAGTTACTCGGTTTTCGGGACAGGGTACAGAAATAACTATGGCTACACCTTC
D gene: NA; V gene: TRBV14; J gene: TRBJ2-7; clone size: NA; CDR3 protein: CASSVVGNFYEQYF; CDR3 DNA: TGTGCCAGCAGCGTGGTAGGGAATTTCTACGAGCAGTACTTC
D gene: NA; V gene: TRBV7-9; J gene: TRBJ2-2; clone size: NA; CDR3 protein: CASRYSVAGELFF; CDR3 DNA: TGTGCCAGCAGGTACAGTGTGGCCGGGGAGCTGTTTTTT
D gene: NA; V gene: TRBV29-1; J gene: TRBJ2-7; clone size: NA; CDR3 protein: CSVEGTSNGEQYF; CDR3 DNA: TGCAGCGTTGAAGGGACATCCAACGGCGAGCAGTACTTC
D gene: TRBD2; V gene: TRBV29-1; J gene: TRBJ2-3; clone size: NA; CDR3 protein: CSVGLAGEDTQYF; CDR3 DNA: TGCAGCGTTGGACTAGCGGGTGAGGATACGCAGTATTTT
D gene: NA; V gene: TRBV9; J gene: TRBJ1-1; clone size: NA; CDR3 protein: CASSVGTGLLNTEAFF; CDR3 DNA: TGTGCCAGCAGCGTCGGTACCGGACTTCTGAACACTGAAGCTTTCTTT
D gene: TRBD1; V gene: TRBV28; J gene: TRBJ2-3; clone size: NA; CDR3 protein: CASSSHRGRTDTQYF; CDR3 DNA: TGTGCCAGCAGTTCACACAGGGGGCGCACAGATACGCAGTATTTT
D gene: NA; V gene: TRBV28; J gene: TRBJ2-5; clone size: NA; CDR3 protein: CASSLRGQETQYF; CDR3 DNA: TGTGCCAGCAGTTTGCGGGGCCAAGAGACCCAGTACTTC
D gene: TRBD2; V gene: TRBV7-9; J gene: TRBJ2-1; clone size: NA; CDR3 protein: CASSPPGLAGASYNEQFF; CDR3 DNA: TGTGCCAGCAGCCCCCCAGGACTAGCGGGAGCCTCCTACAATGAGCAGTTCTTC
D gene: NA; V gene: TRBV13; J gene: TRBJ2-7; clone size: NA; CDR3 protein: CASSVTGESSYEQYF; CDR3 DNA: TGTGCCAGCAGCGTTACAGGCGAGAGCTCCTACGAGCAGTACTTC
D gene: NA; V gene: TRBV4-3; J gene: TRBJ2-3; clone size: few; CDR3 protein: CASSPLPPSVTDTQYF; CDR3 DNA: TGCGCCAGCAGCCCGCTTCCACCTAGTGTCACAGATACGCAGTATTTT
D gene: TRBD1; V gene: TRBV6-5; J gene: TRBJ2-2; clone size: NA; CDR3 protein: CASSYGYPGQGIGELFF; CDR3 DNA: TGTGCCAGCAGTTACGGGTATCCGGGACAGGGGATCGGGGAGCTGTTTTTT
D gene: NA; V gene: TRBV4-1; J gene: TRBJ2-2; clone size: NA; CDR3 protein: CASSRLQVGTYTGELFF; CDR3 DNA: TGCGCCAGCAGCCGACTACAAGTCGGGACCTACACCGGGGAGCTGTTTTTT
D gene: TRBD1; V gene: TRBV4-1; J gene: TRBJ1-5; clone size: NA; CDR3 protein: CASSRSDRGDYSNQPQHF; CDR3 DNA: TGCGCCAGCAGCCGCTCCGACAGGGGGGATTATAGCAATCAGCCCCAGCATTTT